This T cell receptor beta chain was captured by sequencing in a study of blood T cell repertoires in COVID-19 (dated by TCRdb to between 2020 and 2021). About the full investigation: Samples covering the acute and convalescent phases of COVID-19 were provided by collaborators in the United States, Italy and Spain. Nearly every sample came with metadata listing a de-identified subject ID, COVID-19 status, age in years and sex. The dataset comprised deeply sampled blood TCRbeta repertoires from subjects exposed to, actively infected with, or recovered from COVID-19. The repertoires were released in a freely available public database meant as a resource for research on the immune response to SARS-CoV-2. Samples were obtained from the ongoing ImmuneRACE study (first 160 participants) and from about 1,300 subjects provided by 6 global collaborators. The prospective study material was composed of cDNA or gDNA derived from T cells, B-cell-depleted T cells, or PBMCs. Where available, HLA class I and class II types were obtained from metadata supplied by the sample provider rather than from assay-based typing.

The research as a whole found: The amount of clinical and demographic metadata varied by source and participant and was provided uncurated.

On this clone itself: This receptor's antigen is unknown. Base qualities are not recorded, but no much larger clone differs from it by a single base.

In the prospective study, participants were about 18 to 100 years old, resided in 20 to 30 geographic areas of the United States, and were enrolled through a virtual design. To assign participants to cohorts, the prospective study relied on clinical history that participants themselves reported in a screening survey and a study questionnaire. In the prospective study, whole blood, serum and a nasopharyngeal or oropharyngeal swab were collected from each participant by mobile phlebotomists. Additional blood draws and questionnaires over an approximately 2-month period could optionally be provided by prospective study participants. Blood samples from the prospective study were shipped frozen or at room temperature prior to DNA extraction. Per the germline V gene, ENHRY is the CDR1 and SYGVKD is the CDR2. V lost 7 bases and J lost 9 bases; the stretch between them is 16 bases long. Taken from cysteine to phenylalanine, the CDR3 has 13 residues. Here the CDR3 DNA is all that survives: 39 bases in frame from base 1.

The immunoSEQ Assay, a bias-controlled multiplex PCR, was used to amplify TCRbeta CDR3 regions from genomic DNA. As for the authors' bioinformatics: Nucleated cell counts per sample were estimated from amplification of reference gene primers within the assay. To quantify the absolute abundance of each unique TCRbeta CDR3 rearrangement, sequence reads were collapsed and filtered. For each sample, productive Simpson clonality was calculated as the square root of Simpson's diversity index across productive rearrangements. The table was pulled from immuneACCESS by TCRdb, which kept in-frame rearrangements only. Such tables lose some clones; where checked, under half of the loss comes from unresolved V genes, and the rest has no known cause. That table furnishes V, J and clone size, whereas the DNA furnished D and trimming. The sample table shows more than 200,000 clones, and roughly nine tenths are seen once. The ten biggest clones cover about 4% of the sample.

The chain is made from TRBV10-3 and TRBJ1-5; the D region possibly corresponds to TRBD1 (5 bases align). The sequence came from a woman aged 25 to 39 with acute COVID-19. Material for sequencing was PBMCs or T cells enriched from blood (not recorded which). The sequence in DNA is TGTGCCATCACCAGGGATCCGCAGAGGCCCCAGCATTTT. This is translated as CAITRDPQRPQHF.